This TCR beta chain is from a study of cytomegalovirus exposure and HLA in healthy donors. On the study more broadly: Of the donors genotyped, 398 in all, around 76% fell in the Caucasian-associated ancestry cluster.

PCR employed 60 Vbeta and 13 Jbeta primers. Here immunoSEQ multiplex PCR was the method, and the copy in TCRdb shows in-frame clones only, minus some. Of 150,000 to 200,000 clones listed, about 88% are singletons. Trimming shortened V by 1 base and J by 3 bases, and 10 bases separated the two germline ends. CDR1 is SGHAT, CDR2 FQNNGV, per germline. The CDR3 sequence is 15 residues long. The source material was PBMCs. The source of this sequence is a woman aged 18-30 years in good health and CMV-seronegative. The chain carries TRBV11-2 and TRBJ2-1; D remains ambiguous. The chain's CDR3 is CASSLGGGIYNEQFF. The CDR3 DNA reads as TGTGCCAGCAGCTTAGGTGGCGGTATCTACAATGAGCAGTTCTTC.